The sequence of this T cell receptor beta chain was determined in a study of OX40 agonist ivuxolimab in advanced cancers. General study results and limits: Not determined was the antigen specificity of the expanded peripheral T cells. CD8+ T cells averaged more expanded clones than CD4+.

The V and J ends lost 4 bases and 4 bases respectively, with 5 bases between them. Germline-derived CDR1 and CDR2 are DFQATT and SNEGSKA (reference sequence). The CDR3 has 11 residues. Points on this clone: Its matching antigen is unknown.

TCRdb's table, derived via immunoSEQ multiplex PCR, lists solely in-frame clones and lacks some. Altogether some 65,000 clones are present, about nine tenths being singletons, with the ten largest covering 2.5% to 3%. This rearrangement joins TRBV20-1 to TRBJ1-3; D remains ambiguous. This clonotype originated in an adult with an advanced solid tumor such as melanoma, head and neck, liver or kidney cancer. The specimen comprised CD4+ or CD8+ T cells sorted from blood, sampled in a trial of the OX40 agonist ivuxolimab. The CDR3 spells CSATAGNTIYF. The CDR3 nucleotides are TGCAGTGCTACGGCGGGAAACACCATATATTTT.